The 12 T cell receptor beta chains in this list originate from one sample, sequenced in a study of blood T cell repertoires in COVID-19. The data were produced by immunoSEQ multiplex PCR, yet TCRdb's version contains in-frame clones alone and is incomplete. The sample shows 150,000 to 200,000 clones, 80% of them seen only once. The sample taken for sequencing was PBMCs or T cells enriched from blood (not recorded which). Receptors originate from a woman between 55 and 75 years old who had recovered from COVID-19.

This clone was counted only a few times. This chain uses TRBV5-1 with TRBJ2-5, with D possibly TRBD2 on 7 matching bases. The CDR3 length is 14 residues. CDR1 and CDR2 from the germline V gene are SGHRS and YFSETQ. Trimming took off 7 bases at V and 1 base at J, with 14 bases between the two ends. The CDR3 nucleotides are TGCGCCAGCGGGGAGGGGGGCGGCCAAGAGACCCAGTACTTC. Translation gives CASGEGGGQETQYF. Filled out from reference TRBV5-1 and TRBJ2-5, the complete variable domain reads KAGVTQTPRYLIKTRGQQVTLSCSPISGHRSVSWYQQTPGQGLQFLFEYFSETQRNKGNFPGRFSGRQFSNSRSEMNVSTLELGDSALYLCASGEGGGQETQYFGPGTRLLVL.

This clone appeared a few times. The chain is built from TRBV9 and TRBJ2-7, with TRBD1 matching over 8 bases. V was pared by 3 bases and J by 3 bases, with 5 bases of the junction left unmatched. The germline gives CDR1 SGDLS, CDR2 YYNGEE. This CDR3 region has 14 residues. CDR3 DNA: TGTGCCAGCAGCGAAGGACAGGGTTACTACGAGCAGTACTTC. Its translation is CASSEGQGYYEQYF.

The chain has TRBV28 and TRBJ1-2; unclear D gene. V was clipped by 8 bases and J by 8 bases, with 18 bases between them. This CDR3 has 13 residues. Germline assignment: CDR1 MDHEN and CDR2 SYDVKM. CDR3 sequence reads: CASLKHHLEGYTF. In DNA form, the CDR3 reads TGTGCCAGCCTTAAACACCACCTGGAGGGCTACACCTTC.

The CDR3 bases are TGTGCCAGCAGCGCCGCCGGGACAGGGAACACTGAAGCTTTCTTT. Amino acid sequence: CASSAAGTGNTEAFF. V usage is TRBV9 and J usage is TRBJ1-1; 8 bases agree with TRBD1. Trimming at V came to 3 bases and at J to 1 base, leaving 5 bases not matched to a gene. The germline V gene encodes CDR1 SGDLS and CDR2 YYNGEE. The CDR3 extends over 15 amino acids.

This rearrangement joins TRBV4-2 to TRBJ2-3, with a possible D match to TRBD2 (6 bases). This CDR3 region has 15 residues. CDR1 and CDR2 from the germline V gene are LGHNA and YNFKEQ. With 0 bases removed from V and 6 bases from J, the gap between germline ends came to 13 bases. As DNA, the CDR3 is TGTGCCAGCAGCCAAGATATCCTAGCGAGCGATACGCAGTATTTT. This codes for CASSQDILASDTQYF.

This chain connects TRBV11-2 to TRBJ1-1; a weak D match, TRBD1 (6 bases). Germline V gene sequence: CDR1 SGHAT, CDR2 FQNNGV. The CDR3 consists of 14 residues. The V gene lost 6 bases and the J gene lost 5 bases, with 16 bases spanning the gap. CDR3 sequence (DNA): TGTGCCAGCAGGGCTGGGGGGGCGCGGACTGAAGCTTTCTTT. Protein: CASRAGGARTEAFF.

This clone was seen once. This chain joins TRBV24-1 and TRBJ1-5, with a tentative D call TRBD1 (5 bases). This CDR3 region has 17 residues. Trimming cost V 3 bases and J 1 base, with 15 bases left between them. Per the germline V gene, CDR1 is KGHDR and CDR2 is SFDVKD. The CDR3 region is CATSDPRAGGSNQPQHF. The CDR3 DNA sequence: TGTGCCACCAGTGATCCTCGGGCGGGGGGAAGCAATCAGCCCCAGCATTTT.

CDR3 amino acids: CASSYLMGGGYTF. CDR3 DNA sequence: TGTGCCAGCAGTTACTTGATGGGGGGTGGCTACACCTTC. The chain joins TRBV6-6 to TRBJ1-2; TRBD1 is a possible D gene (5 bases). Between the trimmed V and J ends, which lost 1 base and 7 bases, there was a span of 10 bases. CDR3 length: 13 amino acids. Germline assignment: CDR1 MNHNY and CDR2 SVGAGI (reference sequence).

V and J are TRBV14 and TRBJ2-1; 8 bases line up with TRBD1. The V gene's germline CDR1 is SGHDN and CDR2 FVKESK. This CDR3 contains 14 residues. Unmatched junction bases numbered 6, after V lost 2 bases and J lost 9 bases. Written as DNA, the CDR3 is TGTGCCAGCAGCCAATCGGCAGGGGGCAGTGAGCAGTTCTTC. Residues: CASSQSAGGSEQFF.

V and J are TRBV11-2 and TRBJ2-2; the D gene is possibly TRBD1 (5 bases). The CDR3 is made up of 15 amino acids. The germline V gene has CDR1 SGHAT and CDR2 FQNNGV. Trimming took off 0 bases at V and 5 bases at J, with 10 bases between the two ends. The CDR3 protein is CASSLDQGQTGELFF. The CDR3 nucleotides read TGTGCCAGCAGCTTAGATCAGGGCCAGACCGGGGAGCTGTTTTTT.

This rearrangement joins TRBV9 to TRBJ2-7; 8 bases fit TRBD2. Germline V gene data show CDR1 as SGDLS and CDR2 as YYNGEE. The CDR3 loop spans 14 amino acids. The ends lost 3 bases at V and 5 bases at J; junction bases unmatched: 7. In nucleotides, the CDR3 is TGTGCCAGCAGCGCCGGGACTAGGGTCAACGAGCAGTACTTC. Protein sequence: CASSAGTRVNEQYF.

This clone was recorded once. The V and J genes are TRBV10-3 and TRBJ1-1; 7 bases line up with TRBD1. This CDR3 contains 14 residues. The V segment lost 6 bases and the J segment 3 bases; nucleotides outside the gene matches: 7. Per the germline V gene, CDR1 is ENHRY and CDR2 is SYGVKD. The DNA for the CDR3 is TGTGCCATCAGCGCTACAGGGGCCGACACTGAAGCTTTCTTT. Translation gives CAISATGADTEAFF.